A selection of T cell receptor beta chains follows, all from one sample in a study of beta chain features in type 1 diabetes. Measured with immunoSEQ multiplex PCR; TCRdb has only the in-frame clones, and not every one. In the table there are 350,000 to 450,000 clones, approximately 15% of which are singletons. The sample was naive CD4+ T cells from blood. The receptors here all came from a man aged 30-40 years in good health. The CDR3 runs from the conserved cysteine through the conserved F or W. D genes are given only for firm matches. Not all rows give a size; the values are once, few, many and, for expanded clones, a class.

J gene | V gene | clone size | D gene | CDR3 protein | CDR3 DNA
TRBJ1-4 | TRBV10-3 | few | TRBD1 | CAIRSDRVGEKLFF | TGTGCCATCAGAAGCGACAGGGTCGGGGAAAAACTGTTTTTT
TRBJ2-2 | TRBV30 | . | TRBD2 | CAWIPLAGATGELFF | TGTGCCTGGATACCCTTAGCGGGAGCCACCGGGGAGCTGTTTTTT
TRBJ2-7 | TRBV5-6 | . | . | CASSFNDYEQYF | TGTGCCAGCAGCTTTAACGACTACGAGCAGTACTTC
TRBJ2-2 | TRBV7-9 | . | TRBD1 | CASSSYTSARGQVGELFF | TGTGCCAGCAGCTCCTACACGTCGGCCAGGGGGCAAGTCGGGGAGCTGTTTTTT
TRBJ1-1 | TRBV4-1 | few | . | CASSLGQIVSEAFF | TGCGCCAGCAGCCTTGGACAGATCGTCTCTGAAGCTTTCTTT
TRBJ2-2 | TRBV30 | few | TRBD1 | CAWTRDRGPGELFF | TGTGCCTGGACTAGGGACAGGGGGCCCGGGGAGCTGTTTTTT
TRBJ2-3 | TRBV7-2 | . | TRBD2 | CASSPGTSWDTQYF | TGTGCCAGCAGCCCTGGGACTAGCTGGGATACGCAGTATTTT
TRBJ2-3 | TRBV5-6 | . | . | CASSSVLDATDTQYF | TGTGCCAGCAGCTCCGTCTTAGATGCCACAGATACGCAGTATTTT
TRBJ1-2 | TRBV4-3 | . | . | CASSQGEGMGGYTF | TGCGCCAGCAGCCAAGGCGAGGGGATGGGTGGCTACACCTTC
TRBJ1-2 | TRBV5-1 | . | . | CARGLFRPGYTF | TGCGCCAGAGGACTCTTCCGGCCTGGCTACACCTTC
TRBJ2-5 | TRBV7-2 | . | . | CASSSGTLRETQYF | TGTGCCAGCAGCTCCGGGACCCTGAGGGAGACCCAGTACTTC
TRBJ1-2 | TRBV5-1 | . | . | CASSVFDSYGYTF | TGCGCCAGCAGCGTTTTCGACAGCTATGGCTACACCTTC
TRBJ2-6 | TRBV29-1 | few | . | CSVSKQVDGANVLTF | TGCAGCGTTTCGAAACAGGTGGATGGGGCCAACGTCCTGACTTTC
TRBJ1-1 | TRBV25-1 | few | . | CASSGSGGQNTEAFF | TGTGCCAGCAGTGGGAGCGGCGGCCAGAACACTGAAGCTTTCTTT
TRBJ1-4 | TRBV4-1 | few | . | CASSTDRREKLFF | TGCGCCAGCAGCACAGACCGGCGGGAAAAACTGTTTTTT
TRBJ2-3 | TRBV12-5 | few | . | CASGPQGTDTQYF | TGTGCTAGTGGTCCCCAGGGCACAGATACGCAGTATTTT
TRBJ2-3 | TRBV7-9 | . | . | CASSLDPGGLAVTDTQYF | TGTGCCAGCAGCTTAGACCCAGGGGGTCTAGCGGTCACAGATACGCAGTATTTT
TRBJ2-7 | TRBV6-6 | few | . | CASLEPTGYYEQYF | TGTGCCAGCCTTGAGCCCACAGGGTACTACGAGCAGTACTTC
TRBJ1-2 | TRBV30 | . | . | CAWSVGAGSGYTF | TGTGCCTGGAGTGTAGGGGCGGGAAGCGGCTACACCTTC
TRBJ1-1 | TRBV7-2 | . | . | CASSSLSDVNTEAFF | TGTGCCAGCAGTTCCTTGTCGGACGTGAACACTGAAGCTTTCTTT
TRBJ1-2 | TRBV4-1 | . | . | CASSRGRDGYTF | TGCGCCAGCAGCCGGGGGCGCGATGGCTACACCTTC
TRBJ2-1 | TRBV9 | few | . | CASSVHDFLYNEQFF | TGTGCCAGCAGCGTGCATGACTTCCTATACAATGAGCAGTTCTTC
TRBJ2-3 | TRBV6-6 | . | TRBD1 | CASSATGASTDTQYF | TGTGCCAGCAGTGCCACAGGGGCGAGCACAGATACGCAGTATTTT
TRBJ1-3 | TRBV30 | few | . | CAWSVEGNTIYF | TGTGCCTGGAGTGTAGAAGGAAACACCATATATTTT
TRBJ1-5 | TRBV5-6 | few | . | CASSPLGGGPQHF | TGTGCCAGCAGCCCCCTGGGAGGGGGGCCCCAGCATTTT
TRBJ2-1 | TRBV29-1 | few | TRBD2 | CSVGGRVAHNEQFF | TGCAGCGTCGGGGGGAGGGTAGCCCACAATGAGCAGTTCTTC
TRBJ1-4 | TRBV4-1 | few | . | CASSRVQVNEKLFF | TGCGCCAGCAGCCGAGTCCAGGTTAATGAAAAACTGTTTTTT
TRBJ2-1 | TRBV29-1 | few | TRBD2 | CSVAQTSAPFGEQFF | TGCAGCGTTGCCCAGACTAGCGCCCCATTTGGAGAGCAGTTCTTC
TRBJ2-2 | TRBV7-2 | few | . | CASSNPTDTGELFF | TGTGCCAGCAGCAACCCGACAGACACCGGGGAGCTGTTTTTT
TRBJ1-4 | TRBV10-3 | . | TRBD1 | CAISTSAGQGNNEKLFF | TGTGCCATCAGCACATCTGCGGGACAGGGGAATAATGAAAAACTGTTTTTT
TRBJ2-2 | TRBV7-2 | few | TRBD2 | CASSFLAGENTGELFF | TGTGCCAGCAGCTTCCTCGCGGGAGAGAACACCGGGGAGCTGTTTTTT
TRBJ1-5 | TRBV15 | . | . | CATSRDRGGVQPQHF | TGTGCCACCAGCAGAGATAGGGGAGGTGTTCAGCCCCAGCATTTT
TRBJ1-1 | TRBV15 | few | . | CATSRDRGFEAFF | TGTGCCACCAGCAGAGATCGGGGGTTTGAAGCTTTCTTT
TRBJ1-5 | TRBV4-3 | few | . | CASSQAAGYGQPQHF | TGCGCCAGCAGCCAGGCTGCAGGGTACGGCCAGCCCCAGCATTTT
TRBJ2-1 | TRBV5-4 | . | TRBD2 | CASSLEASGSSYNEQFF | TGTGCCAGCAGCTTGGAGGCTAGCGGGAGCTCCTACAATGAGCAGTTCTTC
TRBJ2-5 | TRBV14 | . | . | CASSYGLEETQYF | TGTGCCAGCAGCTATGGGCTCGAAGAGACCCAGTACTTC
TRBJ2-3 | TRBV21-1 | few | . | CASSKDRYTDTQYF | TGTGCCAGCAGCAAAGATCGATACACAGATACGCAGTATTTT
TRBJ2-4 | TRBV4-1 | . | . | CASSGKHIQYF | TGCGCCAGCAGCGGGAAACACATTCAGTACTTC
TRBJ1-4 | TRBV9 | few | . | CASSIKEGFNEKLFF | TGTGCCAGCAGCATTAAGGAGGGCTTTAATGAAAAACTGTTTTTT
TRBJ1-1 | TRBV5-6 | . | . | CASSRPNTEAFF | TGTGCCAGCAGCCGGCCGAACACTGAAGCTTTCTTT
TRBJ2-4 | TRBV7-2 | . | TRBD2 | CASSLRGEAKNIQYF | TGTGCCAGCAGCTTGCGGGGGGAGGCCAAAAACATTCAGTACTTC
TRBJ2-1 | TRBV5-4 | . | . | CASSLARGWTDNEQFF | TGTGCCAGCAGCTTGGCTCGGGGTTGGACTGACAATGAGCAGTTCTTC
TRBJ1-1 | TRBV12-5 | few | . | CASGLSAFF | TGTGCTAGTGGTTTAAGCGCTTTCTTT
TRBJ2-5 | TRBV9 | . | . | CASSVPSVGETQYF | TGTGCCAGCAGCGTACCTTCGGTTGGTGAGACCCAGTACTTC
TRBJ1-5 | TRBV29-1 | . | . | CSARDGSGQPQHF | TGCAGCGCCCGGGACGGCTCGGGTCAGCCCCAGCATTTT
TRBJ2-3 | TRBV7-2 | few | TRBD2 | CASSLEASGENTQYF | TGTGCCAGCAGCTTAGAGGCTAGCGGGGAGAATACGCAGTATTTT
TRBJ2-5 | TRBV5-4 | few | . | CASSPRNQETQYF | TGTGCCAGCAGTCCACGGAACCAAGAGACCCAGTACTTC
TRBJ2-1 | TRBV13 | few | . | CASSFGSNGEQFF | TGTGCCAGCAGCTTCGGGTCGAATGGTGAGCAGTTCTTC
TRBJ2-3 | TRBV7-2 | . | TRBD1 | CASTLGQGTKADTQYF | TGTGCCAGCACCCTCGGACAGGGCACGAAGGCAGATACGCAGTATTTT